The present T cell receptor beta chain was sequenced within a study of T cell responses to AZD1222 COVID-19 vaccine. Clones were sequenced by immunoSEQ multiplex PCR, and TCRdb holds only the in-frame ones, with some missing. The table has approximately 150,000 clones, 90% seen once. Trimming took off 5 bases at V and 4 bases at J, with 21 bases between the two ends. The germline gives CDR1 SEHNR, CDR2 FQNEAQ (reference sequence). The CDR3 totals 16 residues. This clone was counted between two and nine times. The clonotype originates from an adult who received the MenACWY meningococcal vaccine as a control. This chain links TRBV7-9 with TRBJ2-7; perhaps TRBD2 as D (6 bases). The sample was peripheral blood, taken 28 days after the second dose of the MenACWY control vaccine. CDR3 loop: CASSPRRGTLLYEQYF. In nucleotides, the CDR3 is TGTGCCAGCAGCCCCCGCCGTGGGACTCTGCTATACGAGCAGTACTTC.